Shown below are 13 T cell receptor beta chains from a single sample sequenced in a study of blood T cells in healthy people across ages (dated by TCRdb to the mid-2010s). Receptor amplification or capture employed 5' RACE. Sequencing was carried out with an Illumina HiSeq 2500. A second roughly 7 to 11 cycle PCR used a sample-barcoded 5' primer and a J-beta primer mix. TCRdb took the public reads, trimmed them with fastp at Q25, ran MiXCR for clone calling and kept in-frame beta chains. Records with the same CDR3 protein are collapsed into one entry carrying the most frequent genes and DNA. For this sample there are 750,000 or so distinct CDR3 sequences; roughly 25% appear just once. Together, the top ten hold just under 9.5% of the sample. These data were also reused for a study on T cells of mothers and their children.

Sequenced input: blood. The source of these receptors is a boy aged 10-17 years in good health.

This clonotype was observed a handful of times. This chain connects TRBV20-1 to TRBJ1-1; 8 nucleotides line up with TRBD1. The CDR3 loop spans 15 amino acids. The germline gives CDR1 DFQATT, CDR2 SNEGSKA (reference sequence). The V and J ends lost 0 bases and 1 base, in that order; junction bases with no gene match: 4. This CDR3 reads CSARETGAWNTEAFF. In DNA, the CDR3 is TGCAGTGCTAGAGAGACAGGGGCATGGAACACTGAAGCTTTCTTT.

This clonotype was recorded a few times. The chain has TRBV7-2 and TRBJ1-2; D is unresolved. Germline V lookup: CDR1 SGHTA, CDR2 FQGNSA. This CDR3 contains 14 residues. Between the trimmed V and J ends, which lost 5 bases and 5 bases, there was a span of 15 bases. CDR3 sequence (DNA): TGTGCCAGCAGCCCCGAGACAACTCTTTATGGCTACACCTTC. This gives the protein CASSPETTLYGYTF.

The V gene is TRBV7-2, the J gene TRBJ2-7, with D perhaps TRBD2 (6 bases). The CDR3 spans 18 residues. V was pared by 1 base and J by 3 bases, with 22 bases between. Germline V gives CDR1 SGHTA, CDR2 FQGNSA. The CDR3: CASSLEGLTSPLGYEQYF. CDR3 DNA sequence: TGTGCCAGCAGCTTAGAGGGTTTGACTAGTCCCCTGGGCTACGAGCAGTACTTC. The whole variable domain, filled in from reference TRBV7-2 and TRBJ2-7, reads GAGVSQSPSNKVTEKGKDVELRCDPISGHTALYWYRQSLGQGLEFLIYFQGNSAPDKSGLPSDRFSAERTGGSVSTLTIQRTQQEDSAVYLCASSLEGLTSPLGYEQYFGPGTRLTVT.

This clonotype was detected a few times. This rearrangement joins TRBV20-1 to TRBJ2-2, with a possible D match to TRBD1 (6 bases). This CDR3 comprises 17 residues. V lost 3 bases and J 0 bases, leaving 17 bases between the germline ends. In germline, CDR1 is DFQATT, CDR2 SNEGSKA (reference sequence). The CDR3 loop is CSARGDNMVANTGELFF. The CDR3 DNA follows: TGCAGTGCTAGGGGGGACAACATGGTCGCGAACACCGGGGAGCTGTTTTTT.

The gene calls are TRBV28 and TRBJ1-5; no firm D call. Germline CDR1 is MDHEN and CDR2 is SYDVKM. Trimming pared 6 bases from V and 0 bases from J, leaving 9 bases between. This CDR3 region has 14 residues. This CDR3 reads CASRGIYSNQPQHF. As DNA, the CDR3 is TGTGCCAGCAGAGGGATTTATAGCAATCAGCCCCAGCATTTT.

This clonotype showed up just a few times. The rearrangement links TRBV12-3 or TRBV12-4 to TRBJ2-1; D ambiguous. The ends were cut back, 4 bases at V and 0 bases at J, with 10 bases in the middle. The CDR3 extends over 15 amino acids. CDR3 DNA sequence: TGTGCCAGCAGTTCCGGAAGTCCCTCCTACAATGAGCAGTTCTTC. The encoded protein is CASSSGSPSYNEQFF.

The CDR3 bases are TGTGCCAGCAGTTTAACAGGGCGGTATGGCTACACCTTC. Residues: CASSLTGRYGYTF. The chain is built from TRBV12-3 or TRBV12-4 and TRBJ1-2, with D possibly being TRBD1 (6 bases). This CDR3 spans 13 amino acids. The V end lost 2 bases, the J end lost 5 bases, and 9 bases lay between the germline ends.

The chain couples TRBV9 to TRBJ2-3; no firm D call. CDR3 length: 14 residues. V shed 4 bases and J shed 1 base, with 10 bases lying between them. In germline, CDR1 is SGDLS, CDR2 YYNGEE. The CDR3 DNA is TGTGCCAGCAGCAGCACGTGGGGCACAGATACGCAGTATTTT. Translation gives CASSSTWGTDTQYF.

This clonotype was seen many times. The V call is TRBV29-1, the J call TRBJ2-5; D is undetermined. This CDR3 is 15 amino acids long. V lost 0 bases and J 4 bases, leaving 15 bases between the germline ends. The V gene's germline CDR1 is SQVTM and CDR2 ANQGSEA. CDR3 residues: CSVEEGPLSGETQYF. Here the CDR3 DNA reads TGCAGCGTTGAAGAGGGTCCGCTATCCGGAGAGACCCAGTACTTC.

This clonotype was counted a few times. The chain carries TRBV29-1 and TRBJ2-5; possible D gene TRBD2, 5 bases. The end of the DNA aligns better with TRBJ2-7, so the J call may be wrong. Germline values: CDR1 SQVTM, CDR2 ANQGSEA. This CDR3 contains 13 residues. CDR3 DNA sequence: TGCAGCGTTGAATCGGACTCCGTGTACGAGCAGTACTTC. It is translated as CSVESDSVYEQYF.

The rearrangement joins TRBV29-1 to TRBJ2-7, with TRBD2 as a possible D gene (6 bases). CDR3 length: 13 amino acids. V was trimmed by 4 bases and J by 2 bases, leaving 12 bases between them. In germline, CDR1 is SQVTM, CDR2 ANQGSEA. CDR3 residues: CSVGRDSTYEQYF. The CDR3 DNA is TGCAGCGTTGGTAGGGACTCGACCTACGAGCAGTACTTC.

This clonotype has only a few counts. The V gene is TRBV3-1, the J gene TRBJ2-1; D uncertain. The germline gives CDR1 LGHDT, CDR2 YNNKEL (reference sequence). This CDR3 region has 15 residues. Trimming stripped 1 base from V and 4 bases from J, with 11 bases between. The CDR3 nucleotides read TGTGCCAGCAGCCAAGGGACCCGCACGTACAATGAGCAGTTCTTC. Protein product: CASSQGTRTYNEQFF.

This clonotype was seen more than once but under ten times. V usage is TRBV4-1 and J usage is TRBJ2-7; D might be TRBD2 (6 bases). The CDR3 length is 14 residues. CDR1 and CDR2 (germline): MGHRA, YSYEKL. V lost 2 bases, J lost 2 bases, and 10 bases lay in between. The CDR3 region is CASSQPAGPYEQYF. CDR3 DNA sequence: TGCGCCAGCAGCCAACCAGCGGGCCCCTACGAGCAGTACTTC.